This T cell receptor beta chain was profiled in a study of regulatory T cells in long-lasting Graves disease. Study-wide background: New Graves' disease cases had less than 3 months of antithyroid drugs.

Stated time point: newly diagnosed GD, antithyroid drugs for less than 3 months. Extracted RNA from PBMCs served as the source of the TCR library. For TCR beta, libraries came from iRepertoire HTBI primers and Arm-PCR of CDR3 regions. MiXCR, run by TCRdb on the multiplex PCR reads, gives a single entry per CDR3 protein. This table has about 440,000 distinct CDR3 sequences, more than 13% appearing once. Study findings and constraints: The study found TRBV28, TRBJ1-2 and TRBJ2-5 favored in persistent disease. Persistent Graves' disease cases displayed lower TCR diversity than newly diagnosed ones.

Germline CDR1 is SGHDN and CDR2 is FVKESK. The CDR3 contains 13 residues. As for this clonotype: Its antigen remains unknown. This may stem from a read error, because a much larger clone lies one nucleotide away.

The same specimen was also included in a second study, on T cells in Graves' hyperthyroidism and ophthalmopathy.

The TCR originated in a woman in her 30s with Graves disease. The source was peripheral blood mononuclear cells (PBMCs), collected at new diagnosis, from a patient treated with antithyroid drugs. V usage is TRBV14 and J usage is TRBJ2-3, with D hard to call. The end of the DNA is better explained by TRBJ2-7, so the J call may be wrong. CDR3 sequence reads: CVSSHQPPYEQYF. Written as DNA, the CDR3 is TGTGTCAGCAGCCATCAGCCTCCCTACGAGCAGTACTTC.